The present TCR beta chain was sequenced within a study of T-cell reconstitution after alpha-beta-depleted transplantation in children. General study findings and limits: At one year after transplant, newly produced T cells mostly accounted for T-cell counts and diversity.

Unique molecular identifiers were used in preparing the TCRbeta library. TCRdb re-called the PCR reads with MiXCR, one entry per CDR3 protein. The sample records tens of thousands of distinct CDR3 sequences, roughly 20% being singletons. This CDR3 has 16 amino acids. The germline V and J ends were trimmed by 5 bases and 0 bases, with 17 bases remaining between them. Concerning this clonotype: What it binds is not known.

Specimen: PBMCs, mostly from graft donor cells, collected 360 days after TCRalphabeta/CD19-depleted stem cell transplant. This receptor was taken from a male patient aged 2-10 years who had a stem cell transplant for acute lymphoblastic leukemia, so the T cells may come from the graft donor. The chain links TRBV12-3 or TRBV12-4 to TRBJ2-7; no clear D. The CDR3, as DNA: TGTGCCAGCAGTGCCTCCTATGGAGAAGTCTCCTACGAGCAGTACTTC. Its protein is CASSASYGEVSYEQYF.